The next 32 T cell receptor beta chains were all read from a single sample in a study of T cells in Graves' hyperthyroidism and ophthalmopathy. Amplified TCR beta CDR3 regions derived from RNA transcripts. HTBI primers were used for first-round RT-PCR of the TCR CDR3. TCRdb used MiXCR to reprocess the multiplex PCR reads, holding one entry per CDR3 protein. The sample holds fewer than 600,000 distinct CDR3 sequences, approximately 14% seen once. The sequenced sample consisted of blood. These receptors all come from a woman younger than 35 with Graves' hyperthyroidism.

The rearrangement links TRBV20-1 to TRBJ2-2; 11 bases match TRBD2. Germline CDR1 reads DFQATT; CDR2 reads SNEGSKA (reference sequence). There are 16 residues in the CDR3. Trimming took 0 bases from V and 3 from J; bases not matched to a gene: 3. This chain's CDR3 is CSAREVLAGDTGELFF. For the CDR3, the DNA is TGCAGTGCTAGAGAAGTACTAGCGGGAGACACCGGGGAGCTGTTTTTT.

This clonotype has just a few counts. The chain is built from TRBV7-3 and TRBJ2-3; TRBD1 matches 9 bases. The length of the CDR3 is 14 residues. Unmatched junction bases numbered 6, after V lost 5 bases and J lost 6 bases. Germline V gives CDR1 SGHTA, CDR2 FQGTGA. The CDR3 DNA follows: TGTGCCAGCAGCCGGGGACAGGGCAGCGATACGCAGTATTTT. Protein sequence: CASSRGQGSDTQYF.

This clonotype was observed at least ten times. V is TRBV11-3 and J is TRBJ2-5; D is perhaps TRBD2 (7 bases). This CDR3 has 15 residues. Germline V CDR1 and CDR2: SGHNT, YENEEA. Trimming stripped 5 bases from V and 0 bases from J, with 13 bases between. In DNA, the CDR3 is TGTGCCAGCAGCCACAGGGAGGGGTACCAAGAGACCCAGTACTTC. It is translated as CASSHREGYQETQYF.

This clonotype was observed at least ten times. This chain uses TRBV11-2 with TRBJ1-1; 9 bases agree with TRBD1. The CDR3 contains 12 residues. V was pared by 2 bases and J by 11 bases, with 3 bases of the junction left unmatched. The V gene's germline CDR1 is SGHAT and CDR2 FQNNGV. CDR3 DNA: TGTGCCAGCAGCTTATTTGGGACAGGGGCTTTCTTT. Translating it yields CASSLFGTGAFF.

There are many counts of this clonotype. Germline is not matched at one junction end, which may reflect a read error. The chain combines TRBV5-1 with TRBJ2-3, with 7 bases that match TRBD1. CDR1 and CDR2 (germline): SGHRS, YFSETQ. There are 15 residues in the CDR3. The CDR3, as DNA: TGTGCCAGCAGTCCGGGACAGACTAGCACAGATACGCAGTATTTT. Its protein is CASSPGQTSTDTQYF.

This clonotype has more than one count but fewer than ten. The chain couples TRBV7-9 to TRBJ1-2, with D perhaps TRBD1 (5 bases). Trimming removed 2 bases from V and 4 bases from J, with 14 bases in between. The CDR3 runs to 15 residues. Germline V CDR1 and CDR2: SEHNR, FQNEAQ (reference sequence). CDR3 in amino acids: CASSLSTGESYGYTF. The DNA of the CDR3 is TGTGCCAGCAGCTTAAGTACAGGCGAATCCTATGGCTACACCTTC.

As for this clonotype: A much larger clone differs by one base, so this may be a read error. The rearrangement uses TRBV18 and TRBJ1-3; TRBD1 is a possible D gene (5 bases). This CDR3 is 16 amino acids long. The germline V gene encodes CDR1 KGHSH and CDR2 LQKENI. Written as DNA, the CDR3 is TGTTCCAGCTCACCTTACGGACAACCCGATGGAAACACCATATATTTT. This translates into CSSSPYGQPDGNTIYF.

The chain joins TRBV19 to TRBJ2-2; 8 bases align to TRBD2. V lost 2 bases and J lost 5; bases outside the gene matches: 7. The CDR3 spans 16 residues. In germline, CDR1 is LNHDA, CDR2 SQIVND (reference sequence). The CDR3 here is CASSIMSGSVTGELFF. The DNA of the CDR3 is TGTGCCAGTAGTATAATGAGCGGGAGCGTTACCGGGGAGCTGTTTTTT.

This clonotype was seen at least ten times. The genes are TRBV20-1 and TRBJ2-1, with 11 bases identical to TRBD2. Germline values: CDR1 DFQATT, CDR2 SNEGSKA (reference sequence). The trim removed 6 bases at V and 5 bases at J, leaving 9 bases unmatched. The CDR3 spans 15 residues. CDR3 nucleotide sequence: TGCAGTGCCCTCCCCGGGACTAGCGGCAACAATGAGCAGTTCTTC. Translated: CSALPGTSGNNEQFF.

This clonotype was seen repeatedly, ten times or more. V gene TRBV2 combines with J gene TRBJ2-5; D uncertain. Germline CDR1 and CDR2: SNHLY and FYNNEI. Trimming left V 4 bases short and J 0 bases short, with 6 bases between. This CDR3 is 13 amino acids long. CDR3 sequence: CASSVGYQETQYF. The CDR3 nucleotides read TGTGCCAGCAGTGTGGGTTACCAAGAGACCCAGTACTTC.

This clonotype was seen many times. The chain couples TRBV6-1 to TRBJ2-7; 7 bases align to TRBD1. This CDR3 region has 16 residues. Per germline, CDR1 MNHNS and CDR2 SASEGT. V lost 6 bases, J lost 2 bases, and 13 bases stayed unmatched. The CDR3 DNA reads TGTGCCAGCAGGTTGCCTTCCAGGGGGACCCCCTACGAGCAGTACTTC. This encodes CASRLPSRGTPYEQYF.

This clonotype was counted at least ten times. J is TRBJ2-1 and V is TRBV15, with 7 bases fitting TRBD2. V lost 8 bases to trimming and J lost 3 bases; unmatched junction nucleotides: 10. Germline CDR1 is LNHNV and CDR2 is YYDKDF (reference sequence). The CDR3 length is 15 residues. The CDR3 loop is CATGGERDLYNEQFF. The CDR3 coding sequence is TGTGCCACCGGGGGGGAGCGGGATCTCTACAATGAGCAGTTCTTC.

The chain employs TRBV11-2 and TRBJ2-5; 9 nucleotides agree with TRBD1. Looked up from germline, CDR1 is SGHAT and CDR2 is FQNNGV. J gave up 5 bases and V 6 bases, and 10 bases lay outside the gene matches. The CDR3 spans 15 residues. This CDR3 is CASSKGQGAGETQYF. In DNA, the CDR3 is TGTGCCAGCAGTAAGGGACAGGGCGCGGGGGAGACCCAGTACTTC.

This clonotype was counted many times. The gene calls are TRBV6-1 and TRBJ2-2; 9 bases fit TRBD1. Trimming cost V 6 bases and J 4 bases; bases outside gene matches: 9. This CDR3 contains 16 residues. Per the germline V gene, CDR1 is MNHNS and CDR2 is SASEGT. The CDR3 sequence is CASSSGGQGSTGELFF. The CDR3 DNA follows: TGTGCCAGCAGCTCGGGGGGACAGGGAAGCACCGGGGAGCTGTTTTTT.

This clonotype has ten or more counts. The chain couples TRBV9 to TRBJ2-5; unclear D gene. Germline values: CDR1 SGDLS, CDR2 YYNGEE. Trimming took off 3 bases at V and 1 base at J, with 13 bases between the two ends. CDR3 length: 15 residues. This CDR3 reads CASSASQSPQETQYF. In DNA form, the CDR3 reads TGTGCCAGCAGCGCCAGCCAGAGCCCCCAAGAGACCCAGTACTTC.

The CDR3 bases are TGTGCCAGCACCGACCGCCTGACAGGGCGTAACTATGGCTACACCTTC. Its protein is CASTDRLTGRNYGYTF. The chain employs TRBV4-2 and TRBJ1-2, with 7 bases that match TRBD1. CDR1 is LGHNA, CDR2 YNFKEQ, per germline. Trimming took 7 bases from V and 1 from J; bases not matched to a gene: 12. This CDR3 has 16 amino acids.

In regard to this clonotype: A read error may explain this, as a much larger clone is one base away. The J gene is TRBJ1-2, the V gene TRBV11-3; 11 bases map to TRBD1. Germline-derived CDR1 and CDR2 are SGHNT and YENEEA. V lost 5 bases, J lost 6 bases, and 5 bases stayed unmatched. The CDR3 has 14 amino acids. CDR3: CASSPRTGGHGYTF. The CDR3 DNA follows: TGTGCCAGCAGCCCCCGGACAGGGGGCCATGGCTACACCTTC.

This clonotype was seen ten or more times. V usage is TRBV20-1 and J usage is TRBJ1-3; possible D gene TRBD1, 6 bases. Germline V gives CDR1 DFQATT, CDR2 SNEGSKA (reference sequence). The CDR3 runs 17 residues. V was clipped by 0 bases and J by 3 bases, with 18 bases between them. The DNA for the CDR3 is TGCAGTGCTAGAGATCTGATGAGGGGGATACTTGGAAACACCATATATTTT. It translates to CSARDLMRGILGNTIYF.

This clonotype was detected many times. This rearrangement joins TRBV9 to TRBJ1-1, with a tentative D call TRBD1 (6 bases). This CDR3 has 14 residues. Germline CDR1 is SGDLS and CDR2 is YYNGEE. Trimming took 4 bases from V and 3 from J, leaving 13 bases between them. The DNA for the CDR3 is TGTGCCAGCAGCCTAGGACAGACCTACACTGAAGCTTTCTTT. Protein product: CASSLGQTYTEAFF.

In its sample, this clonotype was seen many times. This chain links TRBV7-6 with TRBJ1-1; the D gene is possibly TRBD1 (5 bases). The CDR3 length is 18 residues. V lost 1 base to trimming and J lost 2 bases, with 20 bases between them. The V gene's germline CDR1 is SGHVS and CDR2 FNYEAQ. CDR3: CASSLVGGIVGPNTEAFF. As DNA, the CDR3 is TGTGCCAGCAGCTTAGTAGGTGGTATCGTGGGACCCAACACTGAAGCTTTCTTT.

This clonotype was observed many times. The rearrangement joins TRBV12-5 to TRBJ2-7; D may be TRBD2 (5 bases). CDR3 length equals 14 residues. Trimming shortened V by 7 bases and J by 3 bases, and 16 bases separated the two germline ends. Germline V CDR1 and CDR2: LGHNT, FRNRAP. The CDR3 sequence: CASAQPGSNYEQYF. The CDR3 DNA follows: TGTGCTAGTGCCCAACCGGGATCCAACTACGAGCAGTACTTC.

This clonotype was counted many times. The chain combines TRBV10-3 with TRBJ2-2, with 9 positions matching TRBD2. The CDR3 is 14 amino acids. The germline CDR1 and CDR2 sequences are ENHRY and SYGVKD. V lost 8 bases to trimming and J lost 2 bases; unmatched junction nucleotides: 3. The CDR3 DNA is TGTGCCATCCTTAGCGGGAGCAACACCGGGGAGCTGTTTTTT. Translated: CAILSGSNTGELFF.

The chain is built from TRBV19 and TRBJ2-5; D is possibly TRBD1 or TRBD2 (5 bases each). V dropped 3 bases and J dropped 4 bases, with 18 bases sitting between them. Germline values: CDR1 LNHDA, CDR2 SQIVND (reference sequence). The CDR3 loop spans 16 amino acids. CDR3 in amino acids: CASSIEGQGGLETQYF. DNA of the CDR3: TGTGCCAGTAGTATTGAGGGGCAGGGCGGGCTAGAGACCCAGTACTTC.

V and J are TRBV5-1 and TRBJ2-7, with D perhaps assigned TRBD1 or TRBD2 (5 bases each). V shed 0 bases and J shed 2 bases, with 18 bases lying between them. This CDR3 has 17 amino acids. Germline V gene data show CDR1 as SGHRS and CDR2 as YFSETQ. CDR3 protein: CASSLVTWDRRAYEQYF. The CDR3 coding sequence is TGCGCCAGCAGCTTGGTAACCTGGGACCGGCGTGCCTACGAGCAGTACTTC.

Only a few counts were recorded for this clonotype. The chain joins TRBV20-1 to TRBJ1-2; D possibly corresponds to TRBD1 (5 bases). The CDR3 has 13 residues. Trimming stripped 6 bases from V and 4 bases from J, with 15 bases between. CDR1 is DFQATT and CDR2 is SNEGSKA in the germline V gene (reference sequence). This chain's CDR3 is CSALLGATYGYTF. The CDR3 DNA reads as TGCAGTGCACTTCTCGGGGCTACCTATGGCTACACCTTC.

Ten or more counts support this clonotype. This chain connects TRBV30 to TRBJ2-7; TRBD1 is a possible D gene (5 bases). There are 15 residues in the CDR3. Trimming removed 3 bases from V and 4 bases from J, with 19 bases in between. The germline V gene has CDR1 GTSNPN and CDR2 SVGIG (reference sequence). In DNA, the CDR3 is TGTGCCTGGAGCCCAAAGGGGCTCGTTGGGTACGAGCAGTACTTC. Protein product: CAWSPKGLVGYEQYF.

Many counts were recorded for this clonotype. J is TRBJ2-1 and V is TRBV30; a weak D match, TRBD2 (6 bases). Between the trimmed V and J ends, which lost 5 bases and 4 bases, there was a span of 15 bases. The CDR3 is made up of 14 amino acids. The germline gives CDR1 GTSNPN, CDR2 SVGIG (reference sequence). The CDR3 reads CAWGRASAYNEQFF. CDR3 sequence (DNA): TGTGCCTGGGGTAGGGCTAGCGCGTACAATGAGCAGTTCTTC. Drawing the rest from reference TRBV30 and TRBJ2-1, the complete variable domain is SQTIHQWPATLVQPVGSPLSLECTVEGTSNPNLYWYRQAAGRGLQLLFYSVGIGQISSEVPQNLSASRPQDRQFILSSKKLLLSDSGFYLCAWGRASAYNEQFFGPGTRLTVL.

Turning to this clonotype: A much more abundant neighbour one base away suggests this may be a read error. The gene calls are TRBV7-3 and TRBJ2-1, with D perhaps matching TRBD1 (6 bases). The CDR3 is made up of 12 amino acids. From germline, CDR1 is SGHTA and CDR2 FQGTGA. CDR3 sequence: CASSFGGNGQFF. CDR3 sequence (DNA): TGTGCCAGCAGCTTTGGGGGCAATGGGCAGTTCTTC. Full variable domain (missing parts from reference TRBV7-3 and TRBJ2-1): GAGVSQTPSNKVTEKGKYVELRCDPISGHTALYWYRQSLGQGPEFLIYFQGTGAADDSGLPNDRFFAVRPEGSVSTLKIQRTERGDSAVYLCASSFGGNGQFFGPGTRLTVL.

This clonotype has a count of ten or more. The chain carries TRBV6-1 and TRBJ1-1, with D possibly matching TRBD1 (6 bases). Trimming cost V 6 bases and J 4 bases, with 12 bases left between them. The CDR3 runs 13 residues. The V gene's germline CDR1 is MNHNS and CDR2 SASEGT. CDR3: CASRRQARTEAFF. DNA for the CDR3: TGTGCCAGCAGAAGACAGGCCCGCACTGAAGCTTTCTTT.

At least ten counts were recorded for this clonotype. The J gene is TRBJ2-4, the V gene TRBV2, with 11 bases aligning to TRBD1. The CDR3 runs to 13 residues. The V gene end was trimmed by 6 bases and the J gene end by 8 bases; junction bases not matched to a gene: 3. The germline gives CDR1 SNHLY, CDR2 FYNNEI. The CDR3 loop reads CASSPGQGDIQYF. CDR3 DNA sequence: TGTGCCAGCAGCCCGGGACAGGGGGACATTCAGTACTTC.

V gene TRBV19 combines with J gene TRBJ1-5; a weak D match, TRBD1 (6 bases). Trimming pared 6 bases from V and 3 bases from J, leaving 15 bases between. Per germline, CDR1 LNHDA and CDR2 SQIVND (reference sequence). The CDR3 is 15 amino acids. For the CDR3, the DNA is TGTGCCAGTAGCTCCCAGGGGACCCACAATCAGCCCCAGCATTTT. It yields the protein CASSSQGTHNQPQHF. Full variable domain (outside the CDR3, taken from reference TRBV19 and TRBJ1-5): DGGITQSPKYLFRKEGQNVTLSCEQNLNHDAMYWYRQDPGQGLRLIYYSQIVNDFQKGDIAEGYSVSREKKESFPLTVTSAQKNPTAFYLCASSSQGTHNQPQHFGDGTRLSIL.

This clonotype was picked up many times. The CDR3 loop reads CASSTSVSSYEQYF. In DNA, the CDR3 is TGTGCCAGCAGTACTAGCGTGAGCTCCTACGAGCAGTACTTC. This chain links TRBV12-3 or TRBV12-4 with TRBJ2-7, with 7 positions matching TRBD2. The ends lost 5 bases at V and 0 bases at J; junction bases unmatched: 4. The length of the CDR3 is 14 residues.